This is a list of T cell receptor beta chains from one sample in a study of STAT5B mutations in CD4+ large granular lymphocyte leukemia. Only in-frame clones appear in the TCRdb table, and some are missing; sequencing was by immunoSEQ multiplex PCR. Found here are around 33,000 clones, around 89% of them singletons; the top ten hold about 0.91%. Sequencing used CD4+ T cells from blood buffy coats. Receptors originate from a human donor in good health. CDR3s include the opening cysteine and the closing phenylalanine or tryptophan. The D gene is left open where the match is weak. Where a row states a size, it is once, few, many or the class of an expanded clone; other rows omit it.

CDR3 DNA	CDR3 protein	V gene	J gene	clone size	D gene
TGTGCCATCAGTGAGTCGACAGTTGACTCCTACAATGAGCAGTTCTTC	CAISESTVDSYNEQFF	TRBV10-3	TRBJ2-1	-	-
TGTGCCAGCAGTTACTCGCGGAACTCATACACCGGGGAGCTGTTTTTT	CASSYSRNSYTGELFF	TRBV6-5	TRBJ2-2	-	-
TGTGCCAGCAGCACCATCAGGGAATTCGATGGCTACACCTTC	CASSTIREFDGYTF	TRBV11-2	TRBJ1-2	-	-
TGCGCCAGCAGCCCGACAGGGATGGAATACGAGCAGTACTTC	CASSPTGMEYEQYF	TRBV5-1	TRBJ2-7	-	TRBD1
TGTGCCAGCAGCTTATTAGGGGTCGGCTCTGGAAACACCATATATTTT	CASSLLGVGSGNTIYF	TRBV7-3	TRBJ1-3	-	-
TGTGCCAGTACGACAGGGAGCACAGATACGCAGTATTTT	CASTTGSTDTQYF	TRBV19	TRBJ2-3	-	TRBD1
TGTGCCAGCAGCGTAGCACTAGCTGGGAATACGCAGTATTTT	CASSVALAGNTQYF	TRBV9	TRBJ2-3	-	-
TGTGCTAGTGGTTTGCCCTCCCCTGGGACTAATGAAAAACTGTTTTTT	CASGLPSPGTNEKLFF	TRBV12-5	TRBJ1-4	-	-
TGTGCCAGCTCAGCCCGCCAGGGCCGCACCGGGGAGCTGTTTTTT	CASSARQGRTGELFF	TRBV18	TRBJ2-2	few	-
TGTGCCAGCAGCTTACGACAGCTCAACTATGGCTACACCTTC	CASSLRQLNYGYTF	TRBV11-3	TRBJ1-2	few	-
TGTGCCAGCAGCTCCCTGCGACAGGGGGCAATTGGCTACACCTTC	CASSSLRQGAIGYTF	TRBV7-9	TRBJ1-2	-	TRBD1
TGTGCCAGCAGCGCGGGAACAGGGAACTTATATGGCTACACCTTC	CASSAGTGNLYGYTF	TRBV9	TRBJ1-2	-	-
TGCGCCAGCAGTAATCGGGCGGACTCCTACAATGAGCAGTTCTTC	CASSNRADSYNEQFF	TRBV5-1	TRBJ2-1	-	-
TGTGCCAGCGGTCGGCCGGGGGTAGTGGTCTACGAGCAGTACTTC	CASGRPGVVVYEQYF	TRBV7-9	TRBJ2-7	-	-
TGTGCCATCAGTGGTTTCGGTAACTCACTGGCTAACTATGGCTACACCTTC	CAISGFGNSLANYGYTF	TRBV10-3	TRBJ1-2	once	-
TGTGCCAGCTCACCACAGGGGGCGTTAAATCAGCCCCAGCATTTT	CASSPQGALNQPQHF	TRBV18	TRBJ1-5	-	TRBD1
TGTGCCAGCTCACCACCAGGGCGAGGTGAGCAGTTCTTC	CASSPPGRGEQFF	TRBV18	TRBJ2-1	-	-
TGCGCCAGCAGCCAAGATCGAACAGGGTACGAGCAGTACTTC	CASSQDRTGYEQYF	TRBV4-3	TRBJ2-7	-	-
TGTGCCAGCAGCGCTCAGGGGATTGGAAACACCATATATTTT	CASSAQGIGNTIYF	TRBV14	TRBJ1-3	once	-
TGTGCCAGTAGTATAGATGGTCGGGGTCAAGAGACCCAGTACTTC	CASSIDGRGQETQYF	TRBV19	TRBJ2-5	-	-
TGTGCCAGCAGCCGACAGGGGACTAATGAAAAACTGTTTTTT	CASSRQGTNEKLFF	TRBV7-6	TRBJ1-4	few	TRBD1
TGTGCCAGCACCGGAACCGCGACGAACACTGAAGCTTTCTTT	CASTGTATNTEAFF	TRBV2	TRBJ1-1	-	-
TGTGCCAGCAGCCCAGGGGAAGTAGCCGAAAAACTGTTTTTT	CASSPGEVAEKLFF	TRBV11-3	TRBJ1-4	-	-
TGTGCCAGCAGTTACTCGGAAGAAGTCTCCTACGAGCAGTACTTC	CASSYSEEVSYEQYF	TRBV6-5	TRBJ2-7	-	-
TGTGCCATCAGTCTAGCGGGAGGTGAGACCCAGTACTTC	CAISLAGGETQYF	TRBV10-3	TRBJ2-5	-	TRBD2
TGTGCCAGCAGCCGAGGACAGGACTATGGCTACACCTTC	CASSRGQDYGYTF	TRBV7-9	TRBJ1-2	-	TRBD1
TGCAGCGTCCGGACTAGCGGGAGCTCCTACGAGCAGTACTTC	CSVRTSGSSYEQYF	TRBV29-1	TRBJ2-7	-	TRBD2
TGTGCCAGCTCCCAGGGGGATCAGCCCCAGCATTTT	CASSQGDQPQHF	TRBV18	TRBJ1-5	-	TRBD1